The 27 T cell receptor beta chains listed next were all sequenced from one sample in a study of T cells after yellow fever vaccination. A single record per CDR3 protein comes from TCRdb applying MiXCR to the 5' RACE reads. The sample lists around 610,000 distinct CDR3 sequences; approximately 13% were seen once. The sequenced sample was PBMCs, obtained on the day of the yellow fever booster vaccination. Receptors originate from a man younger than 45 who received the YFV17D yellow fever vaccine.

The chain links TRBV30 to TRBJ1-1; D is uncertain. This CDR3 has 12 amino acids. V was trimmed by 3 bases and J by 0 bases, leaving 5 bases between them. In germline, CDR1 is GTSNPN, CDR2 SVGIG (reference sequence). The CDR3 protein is CAWRGMNTEAFF. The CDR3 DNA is TGTGCCTGGAGGGGTATGAACACTGAAGCTTTCTTT.

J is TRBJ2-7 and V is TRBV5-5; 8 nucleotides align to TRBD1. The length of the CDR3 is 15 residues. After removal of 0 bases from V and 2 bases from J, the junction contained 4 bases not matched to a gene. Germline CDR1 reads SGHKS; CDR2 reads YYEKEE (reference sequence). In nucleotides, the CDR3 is TGTGCCAGCAGCTTGGCGGACAGGGCCGCCTACGAGCAGTACTTC. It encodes CASSLADRAAYEQYF.

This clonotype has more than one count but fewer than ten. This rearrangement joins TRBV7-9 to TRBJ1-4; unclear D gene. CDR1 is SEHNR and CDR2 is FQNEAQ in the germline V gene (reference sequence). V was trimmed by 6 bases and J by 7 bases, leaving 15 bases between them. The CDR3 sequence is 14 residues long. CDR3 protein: CASRKDGGGEKLFF. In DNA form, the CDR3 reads TGTGCCAGCAGAAAGGACGGTGGAGGTGAAAAACTGTTTTTT.

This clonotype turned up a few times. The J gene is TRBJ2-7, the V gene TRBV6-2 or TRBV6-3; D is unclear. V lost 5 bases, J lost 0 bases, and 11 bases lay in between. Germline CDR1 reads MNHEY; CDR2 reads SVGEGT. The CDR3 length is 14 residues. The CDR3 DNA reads TGTGCCAGCAGTACCCCGATGAGCTCCTACGAGCAGTACTTC. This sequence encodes CASSTPMSSYEQYF.

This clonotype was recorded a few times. The CDR3, as DNA: TGCGCCAGCAGCTTGGCCGGGTCCCGAATAGGCGAGCAGTACTTC. This sequence encodes CASSLAGSRIGEQYF. The chain carries TRBV5-1 and TRBJ2-7; D ambiguous. This CDR3 spans 15 amino acids. The germline V and J ends were trimmed by 0 bases and 6 bases, with 16 bases remaining between them. Germline-derived CDR1 and CDR2 are SGHRS and YFSETQ.

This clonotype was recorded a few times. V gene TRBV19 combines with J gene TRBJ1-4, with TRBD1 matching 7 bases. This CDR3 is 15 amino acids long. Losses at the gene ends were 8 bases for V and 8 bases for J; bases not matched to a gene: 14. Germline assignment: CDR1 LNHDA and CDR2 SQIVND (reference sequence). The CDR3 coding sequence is TGTGCCAGTTCTTACAAGGGGGCTCCGGGGGAAAAACTGTTTTTT. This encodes CASSYKGAPGEKLFF.

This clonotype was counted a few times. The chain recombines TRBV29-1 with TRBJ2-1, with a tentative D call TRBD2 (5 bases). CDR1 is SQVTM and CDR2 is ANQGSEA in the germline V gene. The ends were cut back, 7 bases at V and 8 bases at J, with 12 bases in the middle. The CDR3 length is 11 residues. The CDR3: CSARAGYEQFF. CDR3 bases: TGCAGCGCACGCGCGGGCTATGAGCAGTTCTTC.

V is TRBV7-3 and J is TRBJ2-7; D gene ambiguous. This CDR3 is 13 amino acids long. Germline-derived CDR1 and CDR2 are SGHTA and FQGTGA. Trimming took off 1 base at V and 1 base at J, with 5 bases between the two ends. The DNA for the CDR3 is TGTGCCAGCAGCTTAAGCCAGTCCTACGAGCAGTACTTC. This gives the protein CASSLSQSYEQYF.

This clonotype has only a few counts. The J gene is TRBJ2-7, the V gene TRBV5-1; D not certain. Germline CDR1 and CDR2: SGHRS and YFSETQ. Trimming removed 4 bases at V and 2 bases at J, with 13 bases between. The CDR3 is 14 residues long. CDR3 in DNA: TGCGCCAGCAGCCAGGCGGCCACCGCCTACGAGCAGTACTTC. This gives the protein CASSQAATAYEQYF.

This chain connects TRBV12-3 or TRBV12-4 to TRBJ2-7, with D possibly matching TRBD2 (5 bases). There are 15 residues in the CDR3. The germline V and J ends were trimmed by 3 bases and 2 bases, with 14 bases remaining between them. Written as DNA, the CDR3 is TGTGCCAGCAGTTTGATGCGGGCTGCCCCCTACGAGCAGTACTTC. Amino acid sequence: CASSLMRAAPYEQYF.

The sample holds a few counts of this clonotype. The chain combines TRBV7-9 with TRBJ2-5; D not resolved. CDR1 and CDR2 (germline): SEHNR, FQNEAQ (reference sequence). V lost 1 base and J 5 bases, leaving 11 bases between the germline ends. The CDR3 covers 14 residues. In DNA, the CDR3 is TGTGCCAGCAGCTTAGTCAAGAGTTTGGAGACCCAGTACTTC. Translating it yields CASSLVKSLETQYF.

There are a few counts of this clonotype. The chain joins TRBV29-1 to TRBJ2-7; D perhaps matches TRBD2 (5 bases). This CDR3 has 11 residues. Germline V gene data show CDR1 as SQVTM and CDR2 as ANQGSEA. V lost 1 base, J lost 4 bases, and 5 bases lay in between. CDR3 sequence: CSVEAGYEQYF. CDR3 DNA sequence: TGCAGCGTTGAAGCGGGGTACGAGCAGTACTTC.

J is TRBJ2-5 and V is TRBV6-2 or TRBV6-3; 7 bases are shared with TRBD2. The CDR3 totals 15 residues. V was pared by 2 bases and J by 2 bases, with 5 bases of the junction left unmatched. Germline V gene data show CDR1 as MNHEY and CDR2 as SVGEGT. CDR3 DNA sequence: TGTGCCAGCAGTTACCTAGCGGAAGATCAAGAGACCCAGTACTTC. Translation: CASSYLAEDQETQYF.

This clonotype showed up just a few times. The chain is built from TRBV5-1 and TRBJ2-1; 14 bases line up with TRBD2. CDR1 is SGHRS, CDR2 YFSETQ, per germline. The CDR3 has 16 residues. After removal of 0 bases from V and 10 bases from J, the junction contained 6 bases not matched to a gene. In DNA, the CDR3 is TGCGCCAGCAGCTTGGGGGGGACTAGCGGGAGTGAGGAGCAGTTCTTC. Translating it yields CASSLGGTSGSEEQFF.

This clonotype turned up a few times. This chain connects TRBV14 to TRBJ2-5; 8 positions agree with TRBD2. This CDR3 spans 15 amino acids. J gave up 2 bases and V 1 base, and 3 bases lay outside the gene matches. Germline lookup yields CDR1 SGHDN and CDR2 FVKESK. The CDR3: CASSQGAGVQETQYF. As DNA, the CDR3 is TGTGCCAGCAGCCAAGGAGCGGGGGTTCAAGAGACCCAGTACTTC.

CDR3 nucleotides: TGCGCCAGCAGCGAAGGGGGGGCGAACACTGAAGCTTTCTTT. Protein sequence: CASSEGGANTEAFF. This sequence joins TRBV4-3 and TRBJ1-1; weak D call: TRBD1 (6 bases). Looked up from germline, CDR1 is LGHNA and CDR2 is YSLEER. V was clipped by 5 bases and J by 1 base, with 11 bases between them. CDR3 length: 14 residues.

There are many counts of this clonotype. CDR3 in amino acids: CASSLEMTNQETQYF. The CDR3 region has the DNA TGTGCCAGCAGCCTGGAAATGACAAACCAAGAGACCCAGTACTTC. The chain recombines TRBV5-4 with TRBJ2-5; D gene uncertain. V shed 4 bases and J shed 0 bases, with 13 bases lying between them. Germline V CDR1 and CDR2: SGHNT, YYREEE (reference sequence). The CDR3 contains 15 residues.

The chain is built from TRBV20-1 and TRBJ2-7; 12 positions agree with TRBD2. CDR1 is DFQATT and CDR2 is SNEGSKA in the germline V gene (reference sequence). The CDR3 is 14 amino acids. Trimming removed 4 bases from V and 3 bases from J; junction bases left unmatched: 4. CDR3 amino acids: CSATSGRALYEQYF. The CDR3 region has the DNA TGCAGTGCTACTAGCGGGAGGGCCCTCTACGAGCAGTACTTC.

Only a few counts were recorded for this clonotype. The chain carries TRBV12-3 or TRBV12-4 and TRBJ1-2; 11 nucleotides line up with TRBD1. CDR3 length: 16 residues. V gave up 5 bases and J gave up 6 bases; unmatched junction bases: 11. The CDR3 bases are TGTGCCAGCAGTCGGACAGGGGGCGTAGGTCGGAATGGCTACACCTTC. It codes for CASSRTGGVGRNGYTF.

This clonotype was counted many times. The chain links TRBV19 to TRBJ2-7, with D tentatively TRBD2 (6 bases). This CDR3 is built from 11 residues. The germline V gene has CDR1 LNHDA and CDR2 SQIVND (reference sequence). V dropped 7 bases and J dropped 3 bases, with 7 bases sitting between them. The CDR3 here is CASKGGYEQYF. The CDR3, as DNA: TGTGCCAGTAAGGGAGGCTACGAGCAGTACTTC.

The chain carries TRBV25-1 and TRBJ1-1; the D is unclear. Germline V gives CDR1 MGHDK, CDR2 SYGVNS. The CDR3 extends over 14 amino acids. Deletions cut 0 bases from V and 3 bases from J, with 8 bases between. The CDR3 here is CASSEYRGDTEAFF. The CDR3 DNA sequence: TGTGCCAGCAGTGAATATCGGGGAGACACTGAAGCTTTCTTT.

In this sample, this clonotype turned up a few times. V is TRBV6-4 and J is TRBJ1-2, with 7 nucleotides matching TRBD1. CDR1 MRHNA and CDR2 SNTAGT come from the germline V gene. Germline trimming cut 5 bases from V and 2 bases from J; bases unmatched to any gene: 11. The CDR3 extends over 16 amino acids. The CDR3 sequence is CASSIHSGTENYGYTF. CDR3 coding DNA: TGTGCCAGCAGTATACACTCCGGGACAGAAAACTATGGCTACACCTTC.

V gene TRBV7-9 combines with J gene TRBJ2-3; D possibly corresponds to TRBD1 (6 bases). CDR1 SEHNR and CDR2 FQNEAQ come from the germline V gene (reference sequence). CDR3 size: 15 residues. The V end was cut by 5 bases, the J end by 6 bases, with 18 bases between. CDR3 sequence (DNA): TGTGCCAGCAGCCTTGGGGGCGGCCTGACGGATACGCAGTATTTT. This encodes CASSLGGGLTDTQYF. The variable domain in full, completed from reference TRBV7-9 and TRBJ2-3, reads DTGVSQNPRHKITKRGQNVTFRCDPISEHNRLYWYRQTLGQGPEFLTYFQNEAQLEKSRLLSDRFSAERPKGSFSTLEIQRTEQGDSAMYLCASSLGGGLTDTQYFGPGTRLTVL.

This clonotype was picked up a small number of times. The CDR3 bases are TGCGCCAGCAGCTTGGACGTGTTGAATGAGCAGTTCTTC. Protein sequence: CASSLDVLNEQFF. The V gene is TRBV5-1, the J gene TRBJ2-1; D ambiguous. V dropped 0 bases and J dropped 7 bases, with 8 bases sitting between them. Germline V lookup: CDR1 SGHRS, CDR2 YFSETQ. The CDR3 extends over 13 amino acids.

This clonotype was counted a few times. CDR3: CASPVLNTGELFF. CDR3 bases: TGCGCCAGCCCGGTGCTGAACACCGGGGAGCTGTTTTTT. V and J are TRBV23-1 and TRBJ2-2, with no clear D. TRBV23-1 is an open reading frame whose function is uncertain. The V and J ends lost 8 bases and 1 base respectively, with 8 bases between them. The CDR3 sequence is 13 residues long.

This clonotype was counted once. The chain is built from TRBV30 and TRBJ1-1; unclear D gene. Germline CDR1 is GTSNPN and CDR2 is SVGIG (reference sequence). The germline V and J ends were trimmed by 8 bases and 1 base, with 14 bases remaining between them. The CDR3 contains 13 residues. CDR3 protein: CARRRTANTEAFF. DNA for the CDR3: TGTGCCCGCCGACGGACGGCGAACACTGAAGCTTTCTTT.

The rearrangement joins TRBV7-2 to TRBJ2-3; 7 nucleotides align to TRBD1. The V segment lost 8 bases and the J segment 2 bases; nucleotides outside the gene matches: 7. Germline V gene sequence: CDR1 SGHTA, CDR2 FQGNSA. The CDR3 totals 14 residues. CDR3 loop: CASLRDSNTDTQYF. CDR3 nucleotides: TGTGCCAGCCTCCGGGACAGTAACACAGATACGCAGTATTTT.